This TCR beta chain was sequenced during a study of CD8 T cells in ankylosing spondylitis. In the case of this clonotype: Antigen unknown.

Findings of the study overall: Past studies reported some motif variants in reactive arthritis synovial fluid and blood. Disease-linked clones reportedly concentrated significantly in matched ankylosing spondylitis synovial fluid. Ankylosing spondylitis blood appeared to carry a characteristic TCR beta motif of roughly 8 highly homologous variants.

Quantitative 5'-RACE was performed with molecular barcodes, and it yielded the TCR beta libraries. TCRdb ran MiXCR on the 5' RACE reads and lists one entry per CDR3 protein. The data contain some 240,000 distinct CDR3 sequences, approximately 20% of them seen just once; the ten biggest clones take up roughly 34%. V was pared by 6 bases and J by 3 bases, with 11 bases between. This CDR3 contains 13 residues. Germline V gene sequence: CDR1 MNHNS, CDR2 SASEGT. The sequenced sample consisted of blood, either unsorted or a sorted T cell fraction (not recorded which). The sequence was collected from a male donor with ankylosing spondylitis or in good health (not recorded which). This sequence joins TRBV6-1 and TRBJ1-1; D is uncertain. CDR3 amino acids: CASSPVWDTEAFF. CDR3 nucleotide sequence: TGTGCCAGCAGCCCCGTTTGGGACACTGAAGCTTTCTTT.